What follows are 26 T cell receptor beta chains derived from one specimen sequenced in a study of shared clonotypes between healthy human individuals. Profiled with immunoSEQ multiplex PCR; TCRdb holds only in-frame clones, not every one. This sample has nearly 1 million clones, with over 75% found just once. What was sequenced was memory CD4+ T cells sorted from blood. The subset here: CD45RA-negative fraction. Receptors originate from a man between 18 and 29 years old in good health.

On this clone: The identical CDR3 is also encoded by other nucleotide sequences in the sample. The gene calls are TRBV5-4 and TRBJ2-5; perhaps TRBD1 as D (5 bases). The germline CDR1 and CDR2 sequences are SGHNT and YYREEE (reference sequence). Trimming removed 0 bases from V and 5 bases from J, with 5 bases in between. The CDR3 sequence is 12 residues long. The CDR3 loop is CASSLDRETQYF. The CDR3 DNA reads TGTGCCAGCAGCTTGGACAGGGAGACCCAGTACTTC.

In its sample, this clone was seen many times. V gene TRBV30 combines with J gene TRBJ2-3, with 8 bases identical to TRBD2. J lost 3 bases, V lost 0 bases, and 5 bases had no gene match. Germline CDR1 and CDR2: GTSNPN and SVGIG (reference sequence). The CDR3 runs 15 residues. CDR3 coding DNA: TGTGCCTGGAGTGTACAGAGCGGGGGAACAGATACGCAGTATTTT. Translation: CAWSVQSGGTDTQYF.

The chain joins TRBV18 to TRBJ2-1; 9 bases map to TRBD1. CDR1 and CDR2 from the germline V gene are KGHSH and LQKENI. Unmatched junction bases numbered 1, after V lost 2 bases and J lost 2 bases. The CDR3 runs to 15 residues. The CDR3 region has the DNA TGTGCCAGCTCACCAGGGACAGGGACCTACAATGAGCAGTTCTTC. This gives the protein CASSPGTGTYNEQFF.

This clone was observed a few times. The J gene is TRBJ2-1, the V gene TRBV5-6; D is possibly TRBD1 (5 bases). The V end was cut by 5 bases, the J end by 8 bases, with 23 bases between. This CDR3 is built from 16 residues. The germline V gene has CDR1 SGHDT and CDR2 YYEEEE. This CDR3 reads CASRAQGSLGVYEQFF. CDR3 nucleotide sequence: TGTGCCAGCAGAGCCCAGGGTTCCCTTGGCGTCTATGAGCAGTTCTTC.

The chain combines TRBV5-4 with TRBJ1-3; D gene unclear. Trimming shortened V by 3 bases and J by 0 bases, and 7 bases separated the two germline ends. The CDR3 sequence is 14 residues long. Germline V lookup: CDR1 SGHNT, CDR2 YYREEE (reference sequence). The CDR3 DNA follows: TGTGCCAGCAGCTATTCGACCTCTGGAAACACCATATATTTT. Protein product: CASSYSTSGNTIYF.

This clone turned up a few times. The chain combines TRBV5-4 with TRBJ1-1; D remains unclear. V was clipped by 0 bases and J by 1 base, with 7 bases between them. In germline, CDR1 is SGHNT, CDR2 YYREEE (reference sequence). This CDR3 has 14 amino acids. The CDR3 region is CASSLGHQNTEAFF. The CDR3 nucleotides are TGTGCCAGCAGCTTGGGACACCAGAACACTGAAGCTTTCTTT. Together with reference TRBV5-4 and TRBJ1-1, the CDR3 gives the full variable domain: ETGVTQSPTHLIKTRGQQVTLRCSSQSGHNTVSWYQQALGQGPQFIFQYYREEENGRGNFPPRFSGLQFPNYSSELNVNALELDDSALYLCASSLGHQNTEAFFGQGTRLTVV.

This clone has only one observation. V is TRBV5-4 and J is TRBJ2-1, with 7 bases matching TRBD1. V trimming: 2 bases; J trimming: 3 bases; junction bases outside the gene matches: 2. The CDR3 contains 14 residues. Germline V gives CDR1 SGHNT, CDR2 YYREEE (reference sequence). The CDR3 protein is CASSFQGVYNEQFF. The CDR3 DNA sequence: TGTGCCAGCAGCTTTCAGGGGGTCTACAATGAGCAGTTCTTC.

This clone was observed at least ten times. V gene TRBV19 combines with J gene TRBJ1-2; possibly TRBD1 for D (5 bases). Between the trimmed V and J ends, which lost 3 bases and 4 bases, there was a span of 12 bases. Looked up from germline, CDR1 is LNHDA and CDR2 is SQIVND (reference sequence). This CDR3 is 14 amino acids long. This CDR3 reads CASSMGGDVYGYTF. CDR3 bases: TGTGCCAGTAGTATGGGAGGGGACGTCTATGGCTACACCTTC.

V is TRBV11-2 and J is TRBJ2-7; D may be TRBD2 (6 bases). The CDR3 consists of 13 residues. Trimming removed 0 bases at V and 11 bases at J, with 14 bases between. CDR1 and CDR2 (germline): SGHAT, FQNNGV. The CDR3 nucleotides read TGTGCCAGCAGCTTAGATATGGAGCGGGTAAAGTACTTC. Its translation is CASSLDMERVKYF.

This chain links TRBV7-9 with TRBJ1-2, with no clear D. The germline CDR1 and CDR2 sequences are SEHNR and FQNEAQ (reference sequence). V was trimmed by 6 bases and J by 4 bases, leaving 15 bases between them. The CDR3 spans 14 residues. CDR3 residues: CASSYLDGGYGYTF. The CDR3 nucleotides are TGTGCCAGCAGTTATCTGGACGGAGGCTATGGCTACACCTTC.

The chain uses TRBV6-6 and TRBJ2-3; 11 positions agree with TRBD2. V gave up 6 bases and J gave up 3 bases; unmatched junction bases: 8. The CDR3 consists of 16 residues. Germline V gene sequence: CDR1 MNHNY, CDR2 SVGAGI (reference sequence). The CDR3 sequence is CASSSPSGRRTDTQYF. CDR3 DNA: TGTGCCAGCAGCTCACCTAGCGGGAGGAGGACAGATACGCAGTATTTT.

The chain employs TRBV28 and TRBJ2-4, with D possibly matching TRBD1 (7 bases). Trimming took 5 bases from V and 3 from J, leaving 14 bases between them. CDR1 is MDHEN, CDR2 SYDVKM, per germline. The CDR3 consists of 15 residues. CDR3 region: CASSGGGPHKNIQYF. The CDR3 bases are TGTGCCAGCAGTGGAGGGGGCCCCCACAAAAACATTCAGTACTTC.

This clone was picked up many times. The rearrangement uses TRBV6-4 and TRBJ2-1; D might be TRBD2 (6 bases). Germline lookup yields CDR1 MRHNA and CDR2 SNTAGT. This CDR3 is 13 amino acids long. V was trimmed by 0 bases and J by 10 bases, leaving 10 bases between them. This chain's CDR3 is CASSDSLRGEQFF. CDR3 coding DNA: TGTGCCAGCAGTGACTCCCTACGGGGGGAGCAGTTCTTC.

The gene calls are TRBV5-1 and TRBJ2-1, with TRBD2 matching over 11 bases. V lost 3 bases, J lost 6 bases, and 8 bases stayed unmatched. The CDR3 has 16 residues. Looked up from germline, CDR1 is SGHRS and CDR2 is YFSETQ. In DNA form, the CDR3 reads TGCGCCAGCAGCTCAAATCCCGGGACTAGCGGCAATGAGCAGTTCTTC. Its translation is CASSSNPGTSGNEQFF.

The chain links TRBV18 to TRBJ2-1, with 8 bases matching TRBD2. Germline V gene lookup returns CDR1 KGHSH and CDR2 LQKENI. The V and J ends lost 2 bases and 6 bases, in that order; junction bases with no gene match: 9. This CDR3 contains 16 residues. CDR3 in amino acids: CASSPSSLSGTNEQFF. CDR3 sequence (DNA): TGTGCCAGCTCACCATCAAGCCTTAGCGGGACCAATGAGCAGTTCTTC.

V and J are TRBV11-1 and TRBJ2-1; D not certain. The V gene's germline CDR1 is SGHAT and CDR2 FQDESV (reference sequence). The CDR3 contains 14 residues. Trimming pared 3 bases from V and 0 bases from J, leaving 6 bases between. The DNA for the CDR3 is TGTGCCAGCAGCTTGCTGGTCTCCTACAATGAGCAGTTCTTC. This sequence encodes CASSLLVSYNEQFF.

Remarks on this clone: At the DNA level, this CDR3 is encoded by other sequences in the same sample as well. The chain joins TRBV9 to TRBJ1-1; unclear D gene. The CDR3 covers 13 residues. V was pared by 0 bases and J by 1 base, with 4 bases between. Germline lookup yields CDR1 SGDLS and CDR2 YYNGEE. CDR3 protein: CASSVATNTEAFF. In DNA, the CDR3 is TGTGCCAGCAGCGTAGCGACGAACACTGAAGCTTTCTTT.

V and J are TRBV30 and TRBJ1-3; 7 bases align to TRBD1. This CDR3 comprises 15 residues. Germline V CDR1 and CDR2: GTSNPN, SVGIG (reference sequence). After removal of 2 bases from V and 3 bases from J, the junction contained 7 bases not matched to a gene. The DNA for the CDR3 is TGTGCCTGGAGTAATGGACAGGCCTTTGGAAACACCATATATTTT. Protein: CAWSNGQAFGNTIYF.

J is TRBJ1-5 and V is TRBV6-5; maybe TRBD1 (5 bases). Trimming pared 10 bases from V and 5 bases from J, leaving 15 bases between. The V gene's germline CDR1 is MNHEY and CDR2 SVGAGI. The CDR3 has 13 amino acids. The CDR3 loop is CATGARNHQPQHF. The DNA for the CDR3 is TGTGCCACCGGGGCCCGGAATCATCAGCCCCAGCATTTT.

The count of this clone is one. V and J are TRBV5-4 and TRBJ1-2; 10 nucleotides match TRBD1. V lost 4 bases and J lost 4; bases outside the gene matches: 4. In germline, CDR1 is SGHNT, CDR2 YYREEE (reference sequence). The CDR3 has 14 amino acids. This CDR3 reads CASSAGQGSYGYTF. The CDR3 DNA sequence: TGTGCCAGCAGCGCGGGACAGGGGTCCTATGGCTACACCTTC.

CDR3 in DNA: TGTGCCAGTAACCCCGGGGGAGGGGCTTATGGCTACACCTTC. This translates into CASNPGGGAYGYTF. The rearrangement joins TRBV19 to TRBJ1-2; D possibly corresponds to TRBD1 (5 bases). This CDR3 comprises 14 residues. CDR1 is LNHDA, CDR2 SQIVND, per germline (reference sequence). Trimming left V 7 bases short and J 5 bases short, with 17 bases between.

The rearrangement uses TRBV6-5 and TRBJ1-5; D gene ambiguous. There are 14 residues in the CDR3. Deletions cut 4 bases from V and 4 bases from J, with 11 bases between. Germline V gene data show CDR1 as MNHEY and CDR2 as SVGAGI. The chain's CDR3 is CASSLGSPNQPQHF. CDR3 sequence (DNA): TGTGCCAGCAGTTTAGGGTCGCCGAATCAGCCCCAGCATTTT.

The chain employs TRBV28 and TRBJ1-3; D gene unclear. Trimming left V 5 bases short and J 4 bases short, with 15 bases between. The CDR3 has 15 residues. CDR1 and CDR2 (germline): MDHEN, SYDVKM. CDR3 protein: CASSTIRKGGNTIYF. The CDR3 DNA sequence: TGTGCCAGCAGTACAATACGGAAAGGAGGAAACACCATATATTTT. The full variable domain, with the rest looked up from reference TRBV28 and TRBJ1-3, is DVKVTQSSRYLVKRTGEKVFLECVQDMDHENMFWYRQDPGLGLRLIYFSYDVKMKEKGDIPEGYSVSREKKERFSLILESASTNQTSMYLCASSTIRKGGNTIYFGEGSWLTVV.

CDR3 DNA sequence: TGTGCCAGCAGCTTGTTACTAGCGGTCAGCTCCTACAATGAGCAGTTCTTC. Its protein product is CASSLLLAVSSYNEQFF. The chain couples TRBV5-6 to TRBJ2-1; TRBD2 agrees at 8 bases. The CDR3 contains 17 residues. Per the germline V gene, CDR1 is SGHDT and CDR2 is YYEEEE. The trim removed 1 base at V and 0 bases at J, leaving 6 bases unmatched.

The chain carries TRBV5-1 and TRBJ2-7, with 11 positions matching TRBD1. Germline assignment: CDR1 SGHRS and CDR2 YFSETQ. V gave up 4 bases and J gave up 2 bases; unmatched junction bases: 5. CDR3 length equals 15 residues. The CDR3 DNA follows: TGCGCCAGCAGCCGGGGACAGGGGGGCACCTACGAGCAGTACTTC. Translating gives CASSRGQGGTYEQYF.

This chain joins TRBV18 and TRBJ2-3; 8 bases are a match to TRBD1. There are 16 residues in the CDR3. J lost 10 bases, V lost 0 bases, and 12 bases had no gene match. Germline V CDR1 and CDR2: KGHSH, LQKENI. CDR3 protein: CASSPPQVDRGSSQYF. As DNA, the CDR3 is TGTGCCAGCTCACCACCGCAGGTTGACAGGGGCAGTTCGCAGTATTTT.